Reported below is one T cell receptor (beta chain). Its antigen is undetermined. Clones were sequenced by immunoSEQ multiplex PCR, and TCRdb holds only the in-frame ones, with some missing. Found here are 50,000 to 65,000 clones, roughly 90% of them singletons; the top ten hold less than 3.5%. This entry is derived from a study of T cell responses to AZD1222 COVID-19 vaccine. Whether given at about 4 or about 12 weeks, second doses were pooled. Looked up from germline, CDR1 is SEHNR and CDR2 is FQNEAQ (reference sequence). Between the trimmed V and J ends, which lost 5 bases and 3 bases, there was a span of 8 bases. The CDR3 consists of 13 residues. General observations from the study: Only six people who got AZD1222 tested seropositive at baseline. Spike as a whole was targeted by vaccine-associated CD4 TCRs, dominant at 160-218 and 743-854. There were mostly white British donors and more females than males, and clonal diversity was possibly underestimated.

J is TRBJ2-1 and V is TRBV7-9; D ambiguous. The source was peripheral blood, collected 28 days after the second AZD1222 dose. The TCR comes from an adult who received the AZD1222 COVID-19 vaccine. The CDR3 sequence is CASSAPIYNEQFF. The CDR3 nucleotides read TGTGCCAGCAGCGCCCCTATCTACAATGAGCAGTTCTTC.